This T cell receptor beta chain emerged from a study of patients and donors after allogeneic stem cell transplantation. Each CDR3 protein gets one entry after TCRdb re-called the RT-PCR reads with MiXCR. The sample shows 190,000 or so distinct CDR3 sequences, 41% of them seen only once. The CDR3 totals 16 residues. Trimming pared 0 bases from V and 1 base from J, leaving 13 bases between. The V gene's germline CDR1 is MNHEY and CDR2 SVGAGI. The specimen was blood, either unsorted or a sorted T cell fraction (not recorded which). The TCR sequence derives from a human donor who was either an allogeneic HSCT recipient or a stem cell or donor lymphocyte infusion donor (not recorded which). It is not recorded whose cells these are; they may come from a transplant donor. This chain joins TRBV6-5 and TRBJ2-7; D gene ambiguous. The CDR3 DNA is TGTGCCAGCAGTTACTCCACCGACTTGCTTTCCTACGAGCAGTACTTC. This codes for CASSYSTDLLSYEQYF.